The 4 T cell receptor beta chains below were found in one sample sequenced in a study of blood T cell repertoires in COVID-19. Profiling relied on immunoSEQ multiplex PCR, and the TCRdb table lists in-frame clones only, not all of them. The sample consists of 150,000 to 180,000 clones, 78% of them appearing once. The sample comprised peripheral blood. These receptors originate from a man older than 75 with acute or convalescent COVID-19.

The V and J genes are TRBV29-1 and TRBJ2-3; 11 bases align to TRBD2. This CDR3 has 13 residues. V was clipped by 7 bases and J by 5 bases; unmatched bases: 5. The germline V gene has CDR1 SQVTM and CDR2 ANQGSEA. The CDR3 spells CSAGTSGGDTQYF. In DNA, the CDR3 is TGCAGCGCTGGGACTAGCGGTGGAGATACGCAGTATTTT.

The rearrangement joins TRBV28 to TRBJ2-2; tentative D call: TRBD2 (5 bases). Germline loops: CDR1 MDHEN, CDR2 SYDVKM. The CDR3 is made up of 16 amino acids. V lost 6 bases and J 2 bases, leaving 16 bases between the germline ends. CDR3 in amino acids: CASRSWGGRNTGELFF. In DNA form, the CDR3 reads TGTGCCAGCAGGTCCTGGGGTGGGAGAAACACCGGGGAGCTGTTTTTT.

The chain couples TRBV5-1 to TRBJ2-3, with 8 bases lining up with TRBD1. V shed 1 base, J shed 5 bases, and the junction held 6 bases outside the gene matches. The CDR3 sequence is 15 residues long. Germline V CDR1 and CDR2: SGHRS, YFSETQ. The CDR3 here is CASSLSRQGIDTQYF. As DNA, the CDR3 is TGCGCCAGCAGCTTGTCACGACAGGGGATAGATACGCAGTATTTT.

The chain links TRBV6-5 to TRBJ1-1, with TRBD1 matching over 7 bases. J gave up 0 bases and V 8 bases, and 6 bases lay outside the gene matches. Germline V gene sequence: CDR1 MNHEY, CDR2 SVGAGI. CDR3 length: 14 residues. The CDR3 spells CASVPTGMNTEAFF. CDR3 coding DNA: TGTGCCAGCGTCCCGACAGGGATGAACACTGAAGCTTTCTTT.